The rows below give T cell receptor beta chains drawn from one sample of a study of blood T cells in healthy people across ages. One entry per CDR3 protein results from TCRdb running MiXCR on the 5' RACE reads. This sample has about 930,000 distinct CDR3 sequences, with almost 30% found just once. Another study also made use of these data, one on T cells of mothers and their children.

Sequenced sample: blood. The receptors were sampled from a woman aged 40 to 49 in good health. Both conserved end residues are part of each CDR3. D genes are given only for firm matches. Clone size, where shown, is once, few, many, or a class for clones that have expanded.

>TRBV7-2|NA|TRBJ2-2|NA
CASSRPGPELFF
TGTGCCAGCAGCCGGCCGGGGCCCGAGCTGTTTTTT
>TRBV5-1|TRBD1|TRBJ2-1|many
CASSLAQRGQGANNEQFF
TGCGCCAGCAGCTTGGCCCAACGCGGACAGGGGGCGAACAATGAGCAGTTCTTC
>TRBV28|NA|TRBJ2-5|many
CASSLPGKWETQYF
TGTGCCAGCAGTTTACCGGGGAAATGGGAGACCCAGTACTTC
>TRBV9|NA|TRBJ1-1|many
CASSSGSTEAFF
TGTGCCAGCAGCTCGGGTTCCACTGAAGCTTTCTTT
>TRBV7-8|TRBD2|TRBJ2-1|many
CASSFGLGNNEQFF
TGTGCCAGCAGCTTCGGACTAGGGAACAATGAGCAGTTCTTC
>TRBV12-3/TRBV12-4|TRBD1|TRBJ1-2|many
CASSLQGGVSGYTF
TGTGCCAGCAGTCTCCAGGGGGGGGTATCGGGCTACACCTTC
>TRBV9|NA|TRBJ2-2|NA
CASSPPRTGERFF
TGTGCCAGCAGCCCCCCGAGGACCGGGGAGCGGTTTTTT
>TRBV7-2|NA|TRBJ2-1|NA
CASSLLGVNEQFF
TGTGCCAGCAGCTTACTTGGTGTCAATGAGCAGTTCTTC
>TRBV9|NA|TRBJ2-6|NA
CASSPELQDTATSGANVLTF
TGTGCCAGCAGCCCGGAACTACAGGACACCGCAACCTCTGGGGCCAACGTCCTGACTTTC
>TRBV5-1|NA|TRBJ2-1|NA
CASSGSRSSYNEQFF
TGCGCCAGCAGCGGGTCCAGGAGCTCCTACAATGAGCAGTTCTTC
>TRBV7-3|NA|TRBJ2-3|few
CASSLTWGTDTQYF
TGTGCCAGCAGCTTAACGTGGGGGACAGATACGCAGTATTTT
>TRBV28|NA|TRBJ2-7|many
CASSIDRGPYEQYF
TGTGCCAGCAGTATCGACCGAGGACCTTACGAGCAGTACTTC
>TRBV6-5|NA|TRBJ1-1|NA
CASSSRGVYHTNTEAFF
TGTGCCAGCAGTTCCCGGGGCGTTTACCACACGAACACTGAAGCTTTCTTT
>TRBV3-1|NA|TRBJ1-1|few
CASQLRTEAFF
TGTGCCAGCCAATTACGGACTGAAGCTTTCTTT